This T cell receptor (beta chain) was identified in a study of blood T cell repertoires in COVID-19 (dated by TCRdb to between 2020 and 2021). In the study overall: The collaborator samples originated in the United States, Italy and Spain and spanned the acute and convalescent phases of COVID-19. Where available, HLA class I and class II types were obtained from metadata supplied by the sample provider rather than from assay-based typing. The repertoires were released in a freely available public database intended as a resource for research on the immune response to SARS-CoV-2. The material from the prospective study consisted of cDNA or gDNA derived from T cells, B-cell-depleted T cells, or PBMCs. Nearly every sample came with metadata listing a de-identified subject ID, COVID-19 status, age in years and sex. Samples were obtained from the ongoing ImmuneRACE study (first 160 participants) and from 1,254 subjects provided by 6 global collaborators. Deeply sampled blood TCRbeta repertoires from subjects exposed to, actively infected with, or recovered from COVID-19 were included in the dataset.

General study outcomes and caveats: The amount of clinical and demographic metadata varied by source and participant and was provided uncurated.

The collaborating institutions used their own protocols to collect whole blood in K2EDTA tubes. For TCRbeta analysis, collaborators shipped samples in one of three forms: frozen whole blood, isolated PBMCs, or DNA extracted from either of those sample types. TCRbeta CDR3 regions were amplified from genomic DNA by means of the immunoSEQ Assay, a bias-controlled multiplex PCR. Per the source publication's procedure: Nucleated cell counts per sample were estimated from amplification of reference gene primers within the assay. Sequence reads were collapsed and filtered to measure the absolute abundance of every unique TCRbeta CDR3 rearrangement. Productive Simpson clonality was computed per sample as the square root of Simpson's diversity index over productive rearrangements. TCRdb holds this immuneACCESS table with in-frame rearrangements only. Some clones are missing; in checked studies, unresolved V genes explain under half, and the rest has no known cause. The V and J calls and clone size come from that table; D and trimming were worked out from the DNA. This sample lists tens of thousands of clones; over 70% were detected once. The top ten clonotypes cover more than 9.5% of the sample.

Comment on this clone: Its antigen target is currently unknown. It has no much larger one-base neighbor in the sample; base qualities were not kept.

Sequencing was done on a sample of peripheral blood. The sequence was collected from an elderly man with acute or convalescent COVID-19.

For the CDR3, the sequence is CASTSDKGNTIYF. The bases read TGTGCCAGCACCTCGGACAAGGGAAACACCATATATTTT. The rearrangement joined TRBV27 to TRBJ1-3, and perhaps TRBD1 as D gene, on 5 matching bases. CDR1 MNHEY and CDR2 SMNVEV are derived from the germline V gene (reference sequence). Counted from cysteine to phenylalanine, this CDR3 has 13 amino acids. Only the CDR3 region is kept as DNA, spanning 39 bases read in frame from base 1. V loses 7 bases, J loses 4 bases, and the germline ends lie 11 bases apart.